This T cell receptor (beta chain) was identified during a study of read filtering for tumor transcriptome and immune sequencing. On the study more broadly: RNA-seq yielded only roughly 80 to 1,300 TCR reads, IR-seq about 4 to 10.27 million.

The CDR3 runs 13 residues. Germline V gives CDR1 SEHNR, CDR2 FQNEAQ (reference sequence). Trimming removed 2 bases from V and 1 base from J, with 5 bases in between. Study-wide findings and caveats: The CD138-negative fraction was mixed bone marrow immune cells, not pure T cells. Dropping single-read clonotypes raised IR-seq and RNA-seq shared-clonotype correlation.

A remark on this clonotype: What it binds is not known.

The library was built from roughly 400 ng RNA with molecular barcoded adaptors for alpha/delta and beta/gamma chains. Each CDR3 protein gets one entry after TCRdb re-called the reads with MiXCR. This sample has about 47,000 distinct CDR3 sequences, with less than 15% found just once. The V gene is TRBV7-9, the J gene TRBJ1-1; no clear D gene. The TCR sequence derives from a donor over 35 with multiple myeloma. Sequenced material: a population of CD138-negative cells sorted from bone marrow. CDR3 residues: CASSLLGNTEAFF. In nucleotides, the CDR3 is TGTGCCAGCAGCTTACTCGGGAACACTGAAGCTTTCTTT.